The present TCR beta chain was sequenced within a study of blood T cell repertoires in COVID-19. For the study at large: Researchers got acute and convalescent COVID-19 samples from the United States, Italy and Spain. PBMCs, B-cell-depleted T cells, or T cells were the source of the cDNA or gDNA that made up the material.

Per the original methods: Reference gene primer amplification gave estimated nucleated cell counts. Only in-frame clones appear in the TCRdb table, and some are missing; sequencing was by immunoSEQ multiplex PCR. That table is the source of V, J and clone size, and D and trimming were worked out from the DNA. The table shows 150,000 to 200,000 clones, with roughly 88% occurring only once. V was cut by 2 bases and J by 4 bases, with 9 bases left in between. The CDR3 length is 13 residues. Germline V gene lookup returns CDR1 SEHNR and CDR2 FQNEAQ (reference sequence). What was sequenced was peripheral blood. This sequence joins TRBV7-9 and TRBJ2-7; D not resolved. This sequence was found in a woman in her thirties with acute or convalescent COVID-19. For the CDR3, the DNA is TGTGCCAGCAGCTTAAGTGGCGGTTACGAGCAGTACTTC. Translation gives CASSLSGGYEQYF.